These T cell receptor beta chains were read from a single sample in a study of blood T cell repertoires in COVID-19. TCRdb keeps only in-frame clones here, not all; method: immunoSEQ multiplex PCR. The data contain around 130,000 clones, under 90% of them singletons. Specimen: peripheral blood. The source of these receptors is a woman aged 60-70 years with acute or convalescent COVID-19. The CDR3 runs from the conserved cysteine through the conserved F or W. D genes are given only for firm matches. The size entry is marked missing in some rows and otherwise reads once, few, many or a size class.

clone_size	v_call	d_call	j_call	cdr3_nt	cdr3_aa
-	TRBV5-5	-	TRBJ1-6	TGTGCCAGCAGCTTGGCAGGGAGGGAATATAATTCACCCCTCCACTTT	CASSLAGREYNSPLHF
-	TRBV5-1	-	TRBJ2-5	TGCGCCAGCAGCACTTCCGGGAACCAAGAGACCCAGTACTTC	CASSTSGNQETQYF
-	TRBV4-2	-	TRBJ1-6	TGTGCCAGCAGCCAAGACATCGGCTCCTATAATTCACCCCTCCACTTT	CASSQDIGSYNSPLHF
once	TRBV14	-	TRBJ2-3	TGTGCCAGCAGCCAAGATTTTGGCGGGGGCCTCTCCTTT	CASSQDFGGGLSF
-	TRBV24-1	-	TRBJ1-2	TGTGCCACCTCGAGCAAGGGGCCTAACTATGGCTACACCTTC	CATSSKGPNYGYTF
-	TRBV6-6	TRBD2	TRBJ2-5	TGTGCCAGCGGCAGGGACTACCCCCCGCAAGGGAAGACCCAGTACTTC	CASGRDYPPQGKTQYF
-	TRBV19	-	TRBJ2-6	TGTGCCAGTTCAGACAGGCTCAACTCTGGGGCCAACGTCCTGACTTTC	CASSDRLNSGANVLTF
once	TRBV7-2	-	TRBJ2-5	TGTGCCAGCAGCTTATTAGGGCCGGGGCAAGAGACCCAGTACTTC	CASSLLGPGQETQYF
-	TRBV9	-	TRBJ1-1	TGTGCCAGCAGCGTGGGGGGGATGAGCACTGAAGCTTTCTTT	CASSVGGMSTEAFF
-	TRBV4-1	TRBD1	TRBJ2-3	TGCGCCAGCAGCCAAGCTGACAGGGTTGGTATAGATACGCAGTATTTT	CASSQADRVGIDTQYF
-	TRBV4-2	TRBD1	TRBJ2-5	TGTGCCAGCAGCCAAGTCGGACAGGGTGGAGAGACCCAGTACTTC	CASSQVGQGGETQYF
-	TRBV4-1	-	TRBJ2-2	TGCGCCAGCAGCCATAGACCCGACAGGCTCGGGGAGCTGTTTTTT	CASSHRPDRLGELFF
once	TRBV7-2	-	TRBJ1-2	TGTGCCAGCAGCTTAAGTCAGGTAACGGCTGGCTACACCTTC	CASSLSQVTAGYTF
-	TRBV10-3	-	TRBJ2-1	TGTGCCTCGGCGGTGGGCGGGGGCCGCAGCTCCTACAATGAGCAGTTCTTC	CASAVGGGRSSYNEQFF
-	TRBV6-5	-	TRBJ1-5	TGTGCCAGCAGGGAGAGGGAGAATCAGCCCCAGCATTTT	CASRERENQPQHF
-	TRBV5-1	-	TRBJ1-1	TGCGCCAGCAGCTTCCGGGGGGGAGTGTTGAACACTGAAGCTTTCTTT	CASSFRGGVLNTEAFF
-	TRBV3-1/TRBV3-2	TRBD1	TRBJ1-2	TGTGCCAGCAGCCAAGATACGGACAGGGGCTATGGCTACACCTTC	CASSQDTDRGYGYTF
-	TRBV24-1	-	TRBJ2-3	TGTGCCACCAGTGATTTCGGGGTCGGATATAGCACAGATACGCAGTATTTT	CATSDFGVGYSTDTQYF
-	TRBV5-6	-	TRBJ1-6	TGTGCCAGCAGCTTCGGGGATTCACCCCTCCACTTT	CASSFGDSPLHF
-	TRBV19	TRBD1	TRBJ1-2	TGTGCCAGTAGCCTTGGGGGGACAGGGTCTAACTATGGCTACACCTTC	CASSLGGTGSNYGYTF
once	TRBV5-6	-	TRBJ2-5	TGTGCCAGCAGATTCCGCGGCAGCCCTCAAGAGACCCAGTACTTC	CASRFRGSPQETQYF
-	TRBV7-9	-	TRBJ2-5	TGTGCCAGCAGCTCTTACTTCGAGACCCAGTACTTC	CASSSYFETQYF
-	TRBV19	TRBD1	TRBJ1-6	TGTGCCAGTACCGTACAGGGGAATTCACCCCTCCACTTT	CASTVQGNSPLHF
-	TRBV20-1	-	TRBJ1-1	TGCAGTGCTAGTTTGACCCGATCAGGGGCCTCTGGGGAAGCTTTCTTT	CSASLTRSGASGEAFF
-	TRBV7-9	-	TRBJ2-1	TGTGCCAGCAGCTTTCCGGGTCTTGAGCAGTTCTTC	CASSFPGLEQFF
-	TRBV5-1	TRBD1	TRBJ1-2	TGCGCCAGCAGCGAAGGGACAGGGAACTATGGCTACACCTTC	CASSEGTGNYGYTF
-	TRBV3-1/TRBV3-2	-	TRBJ1-1	TGTGCCAGCAGCCGGGCGGGGATCTCGACCACTGAAGCTTTCTTT	CASSRAGISTTEAFF
-	TRBV7-9	-	TRBJ2-5	TGTGCCAGCAGCCCCCGGGTGGAGACCCAGTACTTC	CASSPRVETQYF
once	TRBV11-1	TRBD2	TRBJ2-4	TGTGCCAGCAGCTCACCGGGACTAGGGAGAAACATTCAGTACTTC	CASSSPGLGRNIQYF
-	TRBV7-8	-	TRBJ2-1	TGTGCCAGCAGACCAACTCCTTCGGATGAGCAGTTCTTC	CASRPTPSDEQFF
-	TRBV7-9	-	TRBJ1-1	TGTGCCAGCAGCTTCGGGACTGCCCCGGGCGCTTTCTTT	CASSFGTAPGAFF
-	TRBV11-2	TRBD1	TRBJ2-5	TGTGCCAGCAGCGGGACAGGGCGGCGAGAGACCCAGTACTTC	CASSGTGRRETQYF
-	TRBV4-1	-	TRBJ1-5	TGCGCCAGCAGCCAAGGAGTGACGGGACAGCCCCAGCATTTT	CASSQGVTGQPQHF
-	TRBV11-2	TRBD1	TRBJ1-1	TGTGCCAGCAGCTTACTGGGACAGGAGTACACTGAAGCTTTCTTT	CASSLLGQEYTEAFF
-	TRBV24-1	-	TRBJ2-2	TGTGCCACCAACCCCACAGGCACCGGGGAGCTGTTTTTT	CATNPTGTGELFF
once	TRBV3-1/TRBV3-2	-	TRBJ2-7	TGTGCCAGCAGCCCTAATTCAGGGAACGAGCAGTACTTC	CASSPNSGNEQYF
-	TRBV29-1	-	TRBJ1-1	TGCAGCGTTATACCCGTGCGAGGGAACACTGAAGCTTTCTTT	CSVIPVRGNTEAFF
-	TRBV24-1	-	TRBJ1-1	TGTGCCACCAGAGAGACAGAGAACACTGAAGCTTTCTTT	CATRETENTEAFF
-	TRBV5-4	-	TRBJ1-4	TGTGCCAGCAGCTTGGTCGGTAGCGGAGAAAAACTGTTTTTT	CASSLVGSGEKLFF
-	TRBV5-1	-	TRBJ2-7	TGCGCCAGCAGCTGGGGTCCCTCTACTAGTTCTGGTGAGCAGTACTTC	CASSWGPSTSSGEQYF
few	TRBV10-3	-	TRBJ1-1	TGTGCCATCAGTGACGACAGTGAAGCTTTCTTT	CAISDDSEAFF
-	TRBV2	-	TRBJ1-5	TGTGCCAGTGGACTCTCCGGCGGTCAGCCCCAGCATTTT	CASGLSGGQPQHF
-	TRBV19	TRBD1	TRBJ1-6	TGTGCCAGTAGTCTCTGGGGACAGTATAATTCACCCCTCCACTTT	CASSLWGQYNSPLHF